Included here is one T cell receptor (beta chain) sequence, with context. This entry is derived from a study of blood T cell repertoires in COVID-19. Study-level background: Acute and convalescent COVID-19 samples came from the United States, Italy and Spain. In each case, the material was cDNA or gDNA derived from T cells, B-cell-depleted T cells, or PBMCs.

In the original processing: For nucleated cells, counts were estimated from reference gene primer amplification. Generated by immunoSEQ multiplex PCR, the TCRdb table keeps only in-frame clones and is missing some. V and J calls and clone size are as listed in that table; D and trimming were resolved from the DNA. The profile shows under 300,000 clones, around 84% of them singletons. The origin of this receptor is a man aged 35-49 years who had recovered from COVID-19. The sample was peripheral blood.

The CDR3 region is CAWSGQGVTEAFF. In DNA form, the CDR3 reads TGTGCCTGGAGCGGACAGGGAGTCACTGAAGCTTTCTTT. The chain has TRBV30 and TRBJ1-1; 8 bases map to TRBD1. The V gene's germline CDR1 is GTSNPN and CDR2 SVGIG (reference sequence). This CDR3 comprises 13 residues. Losses at the gene ends were 3 bases for V and 4 bases for J; bases not matched to a gene: 4. The variable domain in full, with the rest retrieved from reference TRBV30 and TRBJ1-1, is SQTIHQWPATLVQPVGSPLSLECTVEGTSNPNLYWYRQAAGRGLQLLFYSVGIGQISSEVPQNLSASRPQDRQFILSSKKLLLSDSGFYLCAWSGQGVTEAFFGQGTRLTVV.